This T cell receptor (beta chain) stems from a study of blood T cell repertoires in COVID-19 (TCRdb year 2020). With respect to the entire study: The collaborator samples originated in the United States, Italy and Spain and spanned the acute and convalescent phases of COVID-19. Where HLA class I and class II types were available, the types were taken from metadata supplied by the sample provider, not from assay-based typing. Subjects who had been exposed to COVID-19, were actively infected with it, or had recovered from it provided the deeply sampled blood TCRbeta repertoires that made up the dataset. The prospective study material was composed of cDNA or gDNA derived from T cells, B-cell-depleted T cells, or PBMCs. Nearly every sample came with metadata listing a de-identified subject ID, COVID-19 status, age in years and sex. The repertoires were made available in a free public database intended to serve as a resource for research on the immune response to SARS-CoV-2. The samples were drawn from the first 160 participants of the ongoing ImmuneRACE study and from 950 to 1,500 subjects provided by 6 global collaborators.

TCRbeta CDR3 regions were amplified from genomic DNA by means of the immunoSEQ Assay, a bias-controlled multiplex PCR. The study's processing was this. Within the assay, amplification of reference gene primers was used to estimate how many nucleated cells each sample contained. To quantify the absolute abundance of each unique TCRbeta CDR3 rearrangement, sequence reads were collapsed and filtered. For each sample, productive Simpson clonality was calculated as the square root of Simpson's diversity index across productive rearrangements. TCRdb took this table from immuneACCESS and kept in-frame rearrangements with V and J called. Such tables lack part of the clones; where checked against another copy, unresolved V genes explain under half of the gap, and the rest is unexplained. From that table come the V and J calls and clone size; the DNA was used to work out D and trimming. The sample data list nearly 35,000 clones, and about 85% of these were observed just once. The ten largest clones represent roughly 14% of the sample.

Beyond this particular receptor, the publication reports: How much clinical and demographic metadata was included differed by source and by participant, and the metadata was provided uncurated.

CDR1 and CDR2, looked up from the germline V gene, are SGHTA and FQGNSA. Unmatched junction bases come to 6, with V trimmed by 3 bases and J by 9 bases. The CDR3, cysteine through phenylalanine, is 14 amino acids long. The retained sequence is limited to the CDR3, 42 bases, with the frame set at the first base. Comments on this clone: What antigen it recognizes has not been identified. Per-base quality was not reported, and no clone a single base away is much larger than it.

Collaborating institutions collected whole blood in K2EDTA tubes following their own protocols. For TCRbeta analysis, collaborators shipped samples as frozen whole blood, isolated PBMCs, or DNA extracted from either of those sample types. The sequenced sample was peripheral blood. Recombination linked TRBV7-2 to TRBJ2-1; TRBD1 matches 9 bases in the middle. The TCR sequence derives from a human donor with acute or convalescent COVID-19. The donor label of this sample is uncertain. The sequenced DNA: TGTGCCAGCAGCTTTAAACAGGGGGCAGGTGAGCAGTTCTTC. Its protein is CASSFKQGAGEQFF. Reference TRBV7-2 and TRBJ2-1 proteins supply the regions before and after the CDR3; the full variable domain is: GAGVSQSPSNKVTEKGKDVELRCDPISGHTALYWYRQSLGQGLEFLIYFQGNSAPDKSGLPSDRFSAERTGGSVSTLTIQRTQQEDSAVYLCASSFKQGAGEQFFGPGTRLTVL.